The clone carrying this T cell receptor beta chain was seen a single time. The CDR3 has 12 residues. V was cut by 1 base and J by 7 bases, with 6 bases left in between. CDR1 SGHTA and CDR2 FQGNSA come from the germline V gene. This sample was included in a study of blood T cells in healthy people across ages. Sample-barcoded 5' priming and a J-beta primer mix drove a second PCR of about 6 to 12 cycles. TCRdb reanalysed the 5' RACE reads using MiXCR and keeps one entry per CDR3 protein. This table has approximately 2,000,000 distinct CDR3 sequences, roughly 43% appearing once. This TCR derives from a human donor in good health. The chain is built from TRBV7-2 and TRBJ2-3, with D unresolved. Sequenced: blood. The CDR3 region has the DNA TGTACCAGCAGCTTAGAAGGAAATACGCAGTATTTT. Translation: CTSSLEGNTQYF. The full variable domain, rest sourced from reference TRBV7-2 and TRBJ2-3, is GAGVSQSPSNKVTEKGKDVELRCDPISGHTALYWYRQSLGQGLEFLIYFQGNSAPDKSGLPSDRFSAERTGGSVSTLTIQRTQQEDSAVYLCTSSLEGNTQYFGPGTRLTVL.